Listed here is a single T cell receptor beta chain. The data are from a study of cytomegalovirus exposure and HLA in healthy donors. Looked up from germline, CDR1 is SGHTA and CDR2 is FQGNSA. The CDR3 length is 16 residues. Trimming took 4 bases from V and 3 from J, leaving 15 bases between them. 13 Jbeta primers and 60 Vbeta primers were used for the PCR. Sequencing used immunoSEQ multiplex PCR; TCRdb keeps in-frame clones, though not all of them. This table holds fewer than 80,000 clones, roughly 77% found once. Sequencing was done on a sample of PBMCs. The chain links TRBV7-2 to TRBJ1-4; D is undetermined. This receptor was taken from a woman in her thirties in good health and CMV-seronegative. As DNA, the CDR3 is TGTGCCAGCAGCTATCCGGGTTTAGAGTCTAATGAAAAACTGTTTTTT. Translating gives CASSYPGLESNEKLFF.